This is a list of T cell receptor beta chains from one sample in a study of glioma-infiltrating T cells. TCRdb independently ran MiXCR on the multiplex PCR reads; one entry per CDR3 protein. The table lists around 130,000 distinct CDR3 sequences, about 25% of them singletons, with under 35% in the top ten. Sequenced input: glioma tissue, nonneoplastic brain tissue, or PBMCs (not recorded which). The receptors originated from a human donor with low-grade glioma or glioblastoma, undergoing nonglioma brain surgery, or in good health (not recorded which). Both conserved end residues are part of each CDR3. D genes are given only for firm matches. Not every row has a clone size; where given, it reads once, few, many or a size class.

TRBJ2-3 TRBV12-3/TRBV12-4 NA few TGTTTCGGGGTTCTCCCCGGCACAGATACGCAGTATTTT CFGVLPGTDTQYF
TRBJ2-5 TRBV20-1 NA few TGCAGTGCTAGCTCCGGCTACCAAGAGACCCAGTACTTC CSASSGYQETQYF
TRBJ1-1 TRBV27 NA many TGTGCCAGCAGTTTATACGGCACTGAAGCTTTCTTT CASSLYGTEAFF
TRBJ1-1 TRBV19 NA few TGTGCCAGTAGTATAGATGGAGGGCTGATTACTGAAGCTTTCTTT CASSIDGGLITEAFF
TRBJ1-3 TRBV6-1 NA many TGTGCCAGCAGCCGCGACGGATACTCTGGAAACACCATATATTTT CASSRDGYSGNTIYF
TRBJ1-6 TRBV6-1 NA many TGTGCCAGCAGGCCCCGACTGACGGAGAATTCACCCCTCCACTTT CASRPRLTENSPLHF
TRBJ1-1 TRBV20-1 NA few TGCAGTGCTAGTTCCCCGACAGGCTCAACTGAAGCTTTCTTT CSASSPTGSTEAFF
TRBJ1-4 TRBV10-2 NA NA TGCGCCAGCAGTGAGTTAGGGGCCGAAAAACTGTTTTTT CASSELGAEKLFF
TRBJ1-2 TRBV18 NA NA TGTGCCAGCTCACCCGATCGAGCCTGGGACAACTATGGCTACACCTTC CASSPDRAWDNYGYTF
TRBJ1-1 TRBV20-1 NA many TGCAGTGCTCCTATAGGAGAACCCGGGCCAAAGCTTTGGGGTGAAGCTTTCTTT CSAPIGEPGPKLWGEAFF
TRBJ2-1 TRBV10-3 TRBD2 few TGTGCCATCAGAGACGGGGGGGCCTACAATGAGCAGTTCTTC CAIRDGGAYNEQFF
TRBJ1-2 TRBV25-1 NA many TGTGCCAGCAGTGAATGGGACGCGCGTGACTACACCTTC CASSEWDARDYTF
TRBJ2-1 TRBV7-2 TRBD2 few TGTGCCAGCAGCTTACAGCGGGGGGCGTCGAATGAGCAGTTCTTC CASSLQRGASNEQFF
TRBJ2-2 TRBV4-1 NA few TGCGCCAGCAGCCAATTGGGCAGGGGCGACACCGGGGAGCTGTTTTTT CASSQLGRGDTGELFF
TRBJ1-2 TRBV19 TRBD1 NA TGTGCCAGTAGGCGAATACCCGGGACAGGGTACGGCTACACCTTC CASRRIPGTGYGYTF
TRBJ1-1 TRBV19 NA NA TGTGCCAGTAGCGGACAGTCTAACACTGAAGCTTTCTTT CASSGQSNTEAFF
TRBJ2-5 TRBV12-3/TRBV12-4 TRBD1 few TGTGCCAGCAGTTTACAGGGGGCGCCGGAGACCCAGTACTTC CASSLQGAPETQYF
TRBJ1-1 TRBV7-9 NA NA TGTGCCAGCAGCCCTAGGGACGGCGGCACTGAAGCTTTCTTT CASSPRDGGTEAFF
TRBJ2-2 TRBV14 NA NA TGTGCCAGCAGCCAATACGAATACTACACCGGGGAGCTGTTTTTT CASSQYEYYTGELFF
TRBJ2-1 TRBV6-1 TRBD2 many TGTGCCAGCAGACGTACTAGCGGGGAGTACAATGAGCAGTTCTTC CASRRTSGEYNEQFF
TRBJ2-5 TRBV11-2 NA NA TGTGCCAGCAGCTCCCGACGGGAGAAAGAGACCCAGTACTTC CASSSRREKETQYF
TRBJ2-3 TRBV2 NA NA TGTGCCAGCAGTTCCACTCGCACAGATACGAAGTATTTT CASSSTRTDTKYF
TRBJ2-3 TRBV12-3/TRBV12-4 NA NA TGTGCCAGCAGTTTTGTAAGCACAGTCCTCAGCGGAGATACGCAGTATTTT CASSFVSTVLSGDTQYF
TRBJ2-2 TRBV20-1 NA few TGCAGTGCCCGGGGGAACACCGGGGAGCTGTTTTTT CSARGNTGELFF
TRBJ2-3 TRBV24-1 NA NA TGTGCCACCAGTGATTTGAAGGGACTCGAAGATACGCAGTATTTT CATSDLKGLEDTQYF
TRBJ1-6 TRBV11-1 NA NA TGTGCCAGCAGTCATGGACAGAGCTCCTATAATTCACCCCTCCACTTT CASSHGQSSYNSPLHF
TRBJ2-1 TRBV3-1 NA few TGTGCCAGCAGCCAAGTAGCGAGTGAGCAGTTCTTC CASSQVASEQFF
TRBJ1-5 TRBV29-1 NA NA TGCAGCGTTTTAGCCCCAGGGATCAATCAGCCCCAGCATTTT CSVLAPGINQPQHF
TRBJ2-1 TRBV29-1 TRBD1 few TGCAGCGCGACCGGGACAGGGGGACCATCCGTTTCGAACAATGAGCAGTTCTTC CSATGTGGPSVSNNEQFF
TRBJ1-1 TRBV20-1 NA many TGCAGTGCTAGTAAAGGGACTGAAGCTTTCTTT CSASKGTEAFF
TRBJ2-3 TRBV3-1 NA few TGTGCCAGCACCCCAAGTAGGTCTCACACAGATACGCAGTATTTT CASTPSRSHTDTQYF
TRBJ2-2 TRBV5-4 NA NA TGTGCCAGCAGCCACCCCGGAAGCTTGGCTAAGGAGCTGTTTTTT CASSHPGSLAKELFF
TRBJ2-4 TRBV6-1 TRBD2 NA TGTGCCAGCAGTGAAACGGGCGGGGGGGCGAACATTCAGTACTTC CASSETGGGANIQYF
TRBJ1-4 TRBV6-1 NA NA TGTGCCAGCAAGGGACGGTCAACTAATGAAAAACTGTTTTTT CASKGRSTNEKLFF
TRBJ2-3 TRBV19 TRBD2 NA TGTGCCAGTAGTAGAACCGGGGCTAGCGGGGGCCGCACAGATACGCAGTATTTT CASSRTGASGGRTDTQYF
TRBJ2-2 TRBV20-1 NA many TGCAGTGCTAGAGATTCGATCAGGCTGAACACCGGGGAGCTGTTTTTT CSARDSIRLNTGELFF
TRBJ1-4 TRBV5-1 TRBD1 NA TGCGCCAGCAGCCCCCGAGGACAGGGGGGCGAAAAACTGTTTTTT CASSPRGQGGEKLFF
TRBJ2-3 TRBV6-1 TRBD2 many TGTGCCAGCGGGCCCCTAGGGACTATAACAGATACGCAGTATTTT CASGPLGTITDTQYF
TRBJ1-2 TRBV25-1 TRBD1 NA TGTGCCAGCAGTGTACTTATGCCGGGACAGGGAATTGGCTACACCTTC CASSVLMPGQGIGYTF
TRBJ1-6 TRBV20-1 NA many TGCAGTGCTGTACGGGAACCAAATTCACCCCTCCACTTT CSAVREPNSPLHF
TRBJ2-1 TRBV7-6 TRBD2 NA TGTGCCAGCAGGCGACTGACTAGCGGCCCTGAGCAGTTCTTC CASRRLTSGPEQFF
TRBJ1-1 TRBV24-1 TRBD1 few TGTGCCACCAGGACTACAGGGGACGGAGCTGAAGCTTTCTTT CATRTTGDGAEAFF
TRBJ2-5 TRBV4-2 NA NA TGTGCCAGCAGCCGGCCCAACAGGGAGTCAGAGACCCAGTACTTC CASSRPNRESETQYF
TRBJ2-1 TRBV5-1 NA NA TGCGCCAGCAGCTTGGAATTATTAGGGAGCTCCTACAATGAGCAGTTCTTC CASSLELLGSSYNEQFF
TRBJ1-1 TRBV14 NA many TGTGCCAGCAGCCAAGATGTCAGGCTGAACACTGAAGCTTTCTTT CASSQDVRLNTEAFF
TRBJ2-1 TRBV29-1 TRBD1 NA TGCAGCGTTAACCACAGGGGGCCGGGCAATGAGCAGTTCTTC CSVNHRGPGNEQFF
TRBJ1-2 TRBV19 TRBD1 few TGTGCCAGTATATCACAGGGGTTATTTGATGGCTACACCTTC CASISQGLFDGYTF
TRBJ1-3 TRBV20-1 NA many TGCAGTGCTAGGGGAGGGGTGTCGTCTGGAAACACCATATATTTT CSARGGVSSGNTIYF
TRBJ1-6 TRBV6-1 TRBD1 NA TGCGCCAGCATGCCTTCCGGGACAGGGGCTTCACCCCTCCACTTT CASMPSGTGASPLHF
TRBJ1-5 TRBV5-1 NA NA TGCGCCAGCAGCTTACACGAGGGAGCAGGCAATCAGCCCCAGCATTTT CASSLHEGAGNQPQHF
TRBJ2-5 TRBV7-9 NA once TGTGCCAGCAGCTTAGAGGTCAGACAAGAGACCCAGTACTTC CASSLEVRQETQYF
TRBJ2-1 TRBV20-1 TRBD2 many TGCAGTGCTCGGACTAGCGCTACCTACAATGAGCAGTTCTTC CSARTSATYNEQFF
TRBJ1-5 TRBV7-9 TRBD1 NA TGTGCCAGCAGCTTAGGGACAGGGGTACGCCAGCCCCAGCATTTT CASSLGTGVRQPQHF
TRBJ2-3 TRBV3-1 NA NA TGTGCCAGCAGCCAAGAGACAGTCACAGATACGCAGTATTTT CASSQETVTDTQYF
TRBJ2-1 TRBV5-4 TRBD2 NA TGTGCCGGCAGCGGGGGGCGGGCCTACAATGAGCAGTTCTTC CAGSGGRAYNEQFF
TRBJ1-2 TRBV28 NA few TGTGCCAGCAGGTCTCCCGTAGTCTATGGCTACACCTTC CASRSPVVYGYTF
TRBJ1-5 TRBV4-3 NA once TGCACCAGCAGCCAAGAGGGAAGAGCAAGCAATCAGCCCCAGCATTTT CTSSQEGRASNQPQHF
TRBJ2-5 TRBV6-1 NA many TGTGCCAGCAGTGAAGAGGAGGACGTCGAGACCCAGTACTTC CASSEEEDVETQYF